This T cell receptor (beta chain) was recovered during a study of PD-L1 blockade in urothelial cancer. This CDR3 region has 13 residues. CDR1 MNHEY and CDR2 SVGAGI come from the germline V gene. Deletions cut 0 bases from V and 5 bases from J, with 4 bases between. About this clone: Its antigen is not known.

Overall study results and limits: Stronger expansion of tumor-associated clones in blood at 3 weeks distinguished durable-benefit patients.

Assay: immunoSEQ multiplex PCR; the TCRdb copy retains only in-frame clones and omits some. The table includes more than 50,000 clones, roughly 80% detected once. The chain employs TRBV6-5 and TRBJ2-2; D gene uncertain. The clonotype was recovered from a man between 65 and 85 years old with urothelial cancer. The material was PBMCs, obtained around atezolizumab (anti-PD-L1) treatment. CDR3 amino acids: CASSYSSTGELFF. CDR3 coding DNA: TGTGCCAGCAGTTACTCGTCTACCGGGGAGCTGTTTTTT.